The 20 T cell receptor beta chains below were found in one sample sequenced in a study of blood T cell repertoires in COVID-19. Data came from immunoSEQ multiplex PCR; TCRdb stores just in-frame clones and leaves some out. Of just under 350,000 clones in the sample, roughly 86% were seen once. Sequencing input: peripheral blood. These receptors were taken from a woman aged 65 to 85 with COVID-19, enrolled during active disease.

This clone is a singleton in its sample. This sequence joins TRBV9 and TRBJ1-2; D gene ambiguous. CDR3 length: 14 amino acids. In germline, CDR1 is SGDLS, CDR2 YYNGEE. The V and J ends lost 0 bases and 2 bases respectively, with 8 bases between them. The CDR3 region has the DNA TGTGCCAGCAGCGTAGGGGCCCCAAACTATGGCTACACCTTC. This sequence encodes CASSVGAPNYGYTF.

The V gene is TRBV18, the J gene TRBJ1-3, with 10 bases identical to TRBD1. Trimming at V came to 3 bases and at J to 4 bases, leaving 6 bases not matched to a gene. Germline V gene data show CDR1 as KGHSH and CDR2 as LQKENI. The CDR3 has 16 amino acids. CDR3 nucleotide sequence: TGTGCCAGCTCACCGGGGACAGGGGCGACCGGAAACACCATATATTTT. Its translation: CASSPGTGATGNTIYF.

As concerns this clone: The germline gene is not matched at one end of the junction; a read error may be the cause. V gene TRBV5-6 combines with J gene TRBJ1-1, with D possibly being TRBD1 (6 bases). The CDR3 consists of 12 residues. Germline loops: CDR1 SGHDT, CDR2 YYEEEE. The DNA of the CDR3 is TGTGCCAGCAGCGTACAGGGACCTGAGGCTTTCTTT. This translates into CASSVQGPEAFF.

J is TRBJ1-2 and V is TRBV19; D may be TRBD1 (6 bases). Trimming removed 0 bases at V and 8 bases at J, with 19 bases between. The CDR3 has 16 residues. Germline V gene lookup returns CDR1 LNHDA and CDR2 SQIVND (reference sequence). The CDR3 nucleotides are TGTGCCAGTAGTATAGACAGGGGCACTGGGAAGGACGGCTACACCTTC. This sequence encodes CASSIDRGTGKDGYTF. Supplemented by reference TRBV19 and TRBJ1-2, the full variable domain reads DGGITQSPKYLFRKEGQNVTLSCEQNLNHDAMYWYRQDPGQGLRLIYYSQIVNDFQKGDIAEGYSVSREKKESFPLTVTSAQKNPTAFYLCASSIDRGTGKDGYTFGSGTRLTVV.

This chain joins TRBV30 and TRBJ2-5, with TRBD1 identical over 7 bases. V was pared by 8 bases and J by 5 bases, with 11 bases of the junction left unmatched. The CDR3 loop spans 13 amino acids. Germline V gene lookup returns CDR1 GTSNPN and CDR2 SVGIG (reference sequence). CDR3 in DNA: TGTGCCGTAAGGCGACAGGGTAGGGAGACCCAGTACTTC. This gives the protein CAVRRQGRETQYF. Looking up the rest from reference TRBV30 and TRBJ2-5 gives the full variable domain: SQTIHQWPATLVQPVGSPLSLECTVEGTSNPNLYWYRQAAGRGLQLLFYSVGIGQISSEVPQNLSASRPQDRQFILSSKKLLLSDSGFYLCAVRRQGRETQYFGPGTRLLVL.

The J gene is TRBJ2-5, the V gene TRBV5-6; TRBD2 agrees at 9 bases. The CDR3 contains 15 residues. Losses at the gene ends were 0 bases for V and 2 bases for J; bases not matched to a gene: 2. Germline loops: CDR1 SGHDT, CDR2 YYEEEE. The CDR3 sequence is CASSLVLAGQETQYF. The CDR3 nucleotides are TGTGCCAGCAGCTTGGTCCTAGCGGGGCAAGAGACCCAGTACTTC.

The rearrangement joins TRBV30 to TRBJ1-1; TRBD1 is a possible D gene (6 bases). Trimming pared 3 bases from V and 2 bases from J, leaving 13 bases between. The CDR3 extends over 14 amino acids. The germline gives CDR1 GTSNPN, CDR2 SVGIG (reference sequence). As DNA, the CDR3 is TGTGCCTGGAGCCAGCGCAGGGGAAACACTGAAGCTTTCTTT. As protein: CAWSQRRGNTEAFF.

The CDR3 region is CATSSGQGRYEQYF. The CDR3 nucleotides are TGTGCCACCAGCTCGGGACAGGGTCGTTACGAGCAGTACTTC. This rearrangement joins TRBV24-1 to TRBJ2-7; the match to TRBD1 covers 9 bases. With V trimmed by 7 bases and J by 4 bases, 7 bases remained unmatched. The CDR3 length is 14 residues. Germline V gene lookup returns CDR1 KGHDR and CDR2 SFDVKD.

This clone appeared a single time. This chain connects TRBV9 to TRBJ2-7; 7 bases match TRBD2. In germline, CDR1 is SGDLS, CDR2 YYNGEE. The CDR3 consists of 16 residues. V shed 0 bases, J shed 1 base, and the junction held 7 bases outside the gene matches. The CDR3 reads CASSVGLAGGSYEQYF. The DNA for the CDR3 is TGTGCCAGCAGCGTAGGACTAGCCGGGGGGTCCTACGAGCAGTACTTC.

The chain combines TRBV2 with TRBJ1-1, with D perhaps TRBD1 (6 bases). Trimming cost V 10 bases and J 6 bases, with 21 bases left between them. Germline CDR1 reads SNHLY; CDR2 reads FYNNEI. The CDR3 loop spans 14 amino acids. The CDR3 is CATQNSGVGAEAFF. CDR3 sequence (DNA): TGTGCCACCCAAAACTCAGGGGTAGGCGCTGAAGCTTTCTTT.

The V call is TRBV7-9, the J call TRBJ2-7; D possibly corresponds to TRBD2 (7 bases). The germline V gene encodes CDR1 SEHNR and CDR2 FQNEAQ (reference sequence). The CDR3 spans 15 residues. Trimming took off 3 bases at V and 3 bases at J, with 15 bases between the two ends. Written as DNA, the CDR3 is TGTGCCAGCAGCTTGGTTGCGGGGGCCCTCTACGAGCAGTACTTC. It translates to CASSLVAGALYEQYF.

The rearrangement links TRBV19 to TRBJ2-2, with 7 bases that match TRBD1. CDR1 LNHDA and CDR2 SQIVND come from the germline V gene (reference sequence). V trimming: 6 bases; J trimming: 2 bases; junction bases outside the gene matches: 9. CDR3 length: 16 amino acids. Written as DNA, the CDR3 is TGTGCCAGTAGCCCCCCTAGGACAGGAAACACCGGGGAGCTGTTTTTT. This sequence encodes CASSPPRTGNTGELFF.

The chain combines TRBV5-1 with TRBJ2-4; 9 nucleotides line up with TRBD1. Germline-derived CDR1 and CDR2 are SGHRS and YFSETQ. Trimming cost V 6 bases and J 7 bases; bases outside gene matches: 8. The CDR3 is made up of 14 amino acids. The CDR3 region has the DNA TGCGCCAGCATCCCGGGACAGGGTTGGAACATTCAGTACTTC. It codes for CASIPGQGWNIQYF. Combining the CDR3 with reference TRBV5-1 and TRBJ2-4 gives the whole variable domain KAGVTQTPRYLIKTRGQQVTLSCSPISGHRSVSWYQQTPGQGLQFLFEYFSETQRNKGNFPGRFSGRQFSNSRSEMNVSTLELGDSALYLCASIPGQGWNIQYFGAGTRLSVL.

A word on this clone: At one end, the junction sequence differs from germline, possibly due to a read error. The chain combines TRBV5-6 with TRBJ1-2, with a weak D call TRBD1 (5 bases). CDR3 length: 19 amino acids. CDR1 and CDR2 from the germline V gene are SGHDT and YYEEEE. CDR3 amino acids: CARPFLGGSPGSANYGYTF. The CDR3 nucleotides are TGTGCCCGACCCTTCCTGGGGGGGTCCCCGGGGTCGGCTAATTATGGCTACACCTTC. Filled out from reference TRBV5-6 and TRBJ1-2, the complete variable domain reads DAGVTQSPTHLIKTRGQQVTLRCSPKSGHDTVSWYQQALGQGPQFIFQYYEEEERQRGNFPDRFSGHQFPNYSSELNVNALLLGDSALYLCARPFLGGSPGSANYGYTFGSGTRLTVV.

This chain joins TRBV7-2 and TRBJ2-3; weak D call: TRBD2 (5 bases). Germline V gene sequence: CDR1 SGHTA, CDR2 FQGNSA. This CDR3 comprises 14 residues. V was shortened by 2 bases and J by 1 base, with 7 bases between the two germline ends. The CDR3 region is CASSLRAGTDTQYF. The DNA for the CDR3 is TGTGCCAGCAGCTTACGAGCGGGCACAGATACGCAGTATTTT.

The gene calls are TRBV27 and TRBJ1-5; 8 positions match TRBD1. The CDR3 spans 16 residues. Germline CDR1 reads MNHEY; CDR2 reads SMNVEV (reference sequence). V was pared by 4 bases and J by 6 bases, with 11 bases of the junction left unmatched. The CDR3 nucleotides are TGTGCCAGCAGTTCCGGGGGAGACAGGGGTGGTCAGCCCCAGCATTTT. Residues: CASSSGGDRGGQPQHF.

This sequence joins TRBV30 and TRBJ1-2; unclear D gene. V was shortened by 4 bases and J by 7 bases, with 19 bases between the two germline ends. Germline CDR1 GTSNPN, CDR2 SVGIG (reference sequence). CDR3 length: 14 residues. CDR3 coding DNA: TGTGCCTGGACCTCGGACCCGGGGTTGCGTGGCTACACCTTC. Translating gives CAWTSDPGLRGYTF. Looking up the rest from reference TRBV30 and TRBJ1-2 gives the full variable domain: SQTIHQWPATLVQPVGSPLSLECTVEGTSNPNLYWYRQAAGRGLQLLFYSVGIGQISSEVPQNLSASRPQDRQFILSSKKLLLSDSGFYLCAWTSDPGLRGYTFGSGTRLTVV.

This clone was counted a few times. The chain couples TRBV9 to TRBJ2-7, with D perhaps matching TRBD2 (5 bases). Trimming took off 0 bases at V and 3 bases at J, with 16 bases between the two ends. The CDR3 runs 16 residues. Germline CDR1 reads SGDLS; CDR2 reads YYNGEE. The CDR3 nucleotides are TGTGCCAGCAGCGTAGTTTTCCGGACGGGGATCTACGAGCAGTACTTC. Residues: CASSVVFRTGIYEQYF.

The J gene is TRBJ1-2, the V gene TRBV7-8; D is unclear. The CDR3 sequence is 13 residues long. CDR1 is SGHVS, CDR2 FQNEAQ, per germline. V gave up 1 base and J gave up 4 bases, with 7 bases separating them. The CDR3 sequence is CASSLGSGYGYTF. Here the CDR3 DNA reads TGTGCCAGCAGCTTAGGGAGTGGCTATGGCTACACCTTC.

The chain uses TRBV27 and TRBJ2-7; TRBD1 agrees at 12 bases. The V segment lost 4 bases and the J segment 4 bases; nucleotides outside the gene matches: 2. The germline CDR1 and CDR2 sequences are MNHEY and SMNVEV (reference sequence). The CDR3 length is 14 residues. This CDR3 reads CASSWGQGAYEQYF. The CDR3 nucleotides read TGTGCCAGCAGTTGGGGACAGGGGGCTTACGAGCAGTACTTC.